This T cell receptor beta chain comes out of a study of STAT5B mutations in CD4+ large granular lymphocyte leukemia. Regarding this clone: The antigen is not known.

General observations from the study: Higher CD4+ than CD8+ T-LGLL clonality might reflect small sample size.

Some clones are missing from TCRdb's copy, which holds only in-frame ones; the method was immunoSEQ multiplex PCR. The repertoire includes 22,000 or so clones, around 76% of them detected once, and 8.6% sits in the top ten. The CDR3 is 17 residues long. The V segment lost 1 base and the J segment 6 bases; nucleotides outside the gene matches: 13. From germline, CDR1 is SGHAT and CDR2 FQDESV (reference sequence). This sequence originates from a human donor in good health. Sequenced material: CD4+ T cells from blood buffy coats. This chain connects TRBV11-1 to TRBJ2-3; TRBD1 matches at 7 bases. In DNA, the CDR3 is TGTGCCAGCAGCTTAGTACAGGGGCCTCCAGGTGGCGATACGCAGTATTTT. Its translation is CASSLVQGPPGGDTQYF.